One and the same sample provided the 30 T cell receptor beta chains below, sequenced in a study of OX40 agonist ivuxolimab in advanced cancers. The protocol was immunoSEQ multiplex PCR, while the TCRdb copy is restricted to in-frame clones and leaves out a portion. Here the sample spans tens of thousands of clones, around nine tenths being singletons. The sequences come from CD4+ or CD8+ T cells sorted from blood, collected in a trial of the OX40 agonist ivuxolimab. The receptors originated from an adult with an advanced solid tumor such as melanoma, head and neck, liver or kidney cancer.

J is TRBJ2-7 and V is TRBV5-4; 8 bases fit TRBD1. The V segment lost 4 bases and the J segment 4 bases; nucleotides outside the gene matches: 7. The germline gives CDR1 SGHNT, CDR2 YYREEE (reference sequence). The CDR3 spans 14 residues. DNA of the CDR3: TGTGCCAGCAGCATACAGGGGGTGGGGTACGAGCAGTACTTC. Translating it yields CASSIQGVGYEQYF.

The rearrangement uses TRBV7-2 and TRBJ2-7; TRBD1 matches 8 bases. This CDR3 region has 15 residues. CDR1 and CDR2 (germline): SGHTA, FQGNSA. Trimming at V came to 2 bases and at J to 5 bases, leaving 8 bases not matched to a gene. The CDR3 region is CASSLRARGRDEQYF. Written as DNA, the CDR3 is TGTGCCAGCAGCTTACGGGCCAGGGGGCGCGACGAGCAGTACTTC.

The J gene is TRBJ1-1, the V gene TRBV15; TRBD1 aligns across 7 bases. The germline gives CDR1 LNHNV, CDR2 YYDKDF (reference sequence). Trimming took 1 base from V and 3 from J; bases not matched to a gene: 5. There are 15 residues in the CDR3. CDR3: CATSRGTGGDTEAFF. In nucleotides, the CDR3 is TGTGCCACCAGCAGAGGGACAGGAGGGGACACTGAAGCTTTCTTT.

A word on this clone: An end of the junction does not agree with germline; a read error may underlie this. This chain connects TRBV5-1 to TRBJ2-5; D is tentatively TRBD1 or TRBD2 (5 bases each). CDR1 is SGHRS, CDR2 YFSETQ, per germline. The CDR3 covers 16 residues. The CDR3 spells CASTLGVNRGQGTQYF. For the CDR3, the DNA is TGCGCCAGCACCTTGGGGGTGAACCGGGGCCAAGGGACCCAGTACTTC. Full variable domain (missing parts from reference TRBV5-1 and TRBJ2-5): KAGVTQTPRYLIKTRGQQVTLSCSPISGHRSVSWYQQTPGQGLQFLFEYFSETQRNKGNFPGRFSGRQFSNSRSEMNVSTLELGDSALYLCASTLGVNRGQGTQYFGPGTRLLVL.

The gene calls are TRBV7-2 and TRBJ2-2, with TRBD2 matching 8 bases. This CDR3 is built from 16 residues. The ends lost 2 bases at V and 1 base at J; junction bases unmatched: 3. Germline V gene lookup returns CDR1 SGHTA and CDR2 FQGNSA. In nucleotides, the CDR3 is TGTGCCAGCAGCTTATTCAGCGGGAGGAACACCGGGGAGCTGTTTTTT. It specifies CASSLFSGRNTGELFF.

The V call is TRBV7-9, the J call TRBJ1-1; no reliable D call. With 3 bases removed from V and 5 bases from J, the gap between germline ends came to 10 bases. Germline V gene data show CDR1 as SEHNR and CDR2 as FQNEAQ (reference sequence). The CDR3 has 13 amino acids. The CDR3 DNA follows: TGTGCCAGCAGCTTGCAGGAGGAAACTGAAGCTTTCTTT. Translating gives CASSLQEETEAFF.

V gene TRBV4-3 combines with J gene TRBJ2-7; no clear D. The germline CDR1 and CDR2 sequences are LGHNA and YSLEER. The V and J ends lost 4 bases and 2 bases respectively, with 12 bases between them. The CDR3 extends over 14 amino acids. The CDR3 region has the DNA TGCGCCAGCAGCCCGCGGCCAGGTCCCTACGAGCAGTACTTC. Translating it yields CASSPRPGPYEQYF.

This chain joins TRBV6-6 and TRBJ2-1; 9 nucleotides line up with TRBD2. Trimming at V came to 3 bases and at J to 8 bases, leaving 2 bases not matched to a gene. This CDR3 has 13 amino acids. Germline CDR1 reads MNHNY; CDR2 reads SVGAGI (reference sequence). The CDR3 DNA follows: TGTGCCAGCAGTTATGCGGGAGGGGATGAGCAGTTCTTC. Encoded protein: CASSYAGGDEQFF.

The rearrangement links TRBV12-5 to TRBJ2-5; D is undetermined. Looked up from germline, CDR1 is LGHNT and CDR2 is FRNRAP. CDR3 length: 13 residues. V was clipped by 4 bases and J by 1 base, with 7 bases between them. The CDR3 protein is CASGSPFQETQYF. CDR3 nucleotide sequence: TGTGCTAGTGGTTCCCCCTTCCAAGAGACCCAGTACTTC.

The chain recombines TRBV18 with TRBJ2-2, with 9 positions matching TRBD1. The CDR3 extends over 16 amino acids. Germline CDR1 reads KGHSH; CDR2 reads LQKENI. The junction had 4 bases not matched to a gene; V was cut back by 4 bases and J by 1 base. CDR3 DNA: TGTGCCAGCTCACTTGCGGGACAGGGGAACACCGGGGAGCTGTTTTTT. Translated, it gives CASSLAGQGNTGELFF.

The rearrangement links TRBV5-4 to TRBJ2-7; maybe TRBD1 (6 bases). The CDR3 is made up of 12 amino acids. Trimming left V 3 bases short and J 7 bases short, with 11 bases between. Germline V gene sequence: CDR1 SGHNT, CDR2 YYREEE (reference sequence). The DNA for the CDR3 is TGTGCCAGCAGCTACAGGGTGGGGGAGCAGTACTTC. It translates to CASSYRVGEQYF.

This rearrangement joins TRBV7-7 to TRBJ2-5; D is perhaps TRBD1 (6 bases). V was shortened by 5 bases and J by 8 bases, with 12 bases between the two germline ends. The germline gives CDR1 SSHAT, CDR2 FNYEAQ (reference sequence). This CDR3 spans 12 amino acids. The CDR3 spells CASSPNRETQYF. DNA for the CDR3: TGTGCCAGCAGCCCCAACAGGGAAACCCAGTACTTC.

The chain carries TRBV6-5 and TRBJ1-5; possibly TRBD1 for D (5 bases). V shed 7 bases and J shed 6 bases, with 19 bases lying between them. The germline V gene has CDR1 MNHEY and CDR2 SVGAGI. The CDR3 contains 15 residues. DNA for the CDR3: TGTGCCAGCAACCCCCCAGGGTCATATGGTCAGCCCCAGCATTTT. Translating gives CASNPPGSYGQPQHF.

The CDR3 DNA sequence: TGTGCCAGCAAACACACCGGGGCCTACGAGCAGTACTTC. It yields the protein CASKHTGAYEQYF. V gene TRBV28 combines with J gene TRBJ2-7; tentative D call: TRBD2 (5 bases). Germline CDR1 is MDHEN and CDR2 is SYDVKM. Trimming cost V 7 bases and J 2 bases, with 12 bases left between them. The CDR3 contains 13 residues.

The chain joins TRBV6-5 to TRBJ2-7, with a weak D call TRBD2 (7 bases). Looked up from germline, CDR1 is MNHEY and CDR2 is SVGAGI. CDR3 length: 14 amino acids. Deletions cut 0 bases from V and 5 bases from J, with 11 bases between. The chain's CDR3 is CASSYSRGGHEQYF. In nucleotides, the CDR3 is TGTGCCAGCAGTTACTCGAGGGGGGGCCACGAGCAGTACTTC.

This clone was detected only once. The V gene is TRBV6-6, the J gene TRBJ1-2; D might be TRBD1 (5 bases). V was pared by 3 bases and J by 2 bases, with 13 bases between. The CDR3 consists of 15 residues. Germline values: CDR1 MNHNY, CDR2 SVGAGI (reference sequence). The CDR3 DNA follows: TGTGCCAGCAGTTATTCCCCCACAGGCAACTATGGCTACACCTTC. It translates to CASSYSPTGNYGYTF.

The chain carries TRBV2 and TRBJ1-1; a weak D match, TRBD1 (5 bases). V lost 6 bases and J 1 base, leaving 12 bases between the germline ends. The germline gives CDR1 SNHLY, CDR2 FYNNEI. This CDR3 contains 14 residues. The CDR3 loop reads CASRAGLGNTEAFF. The CDR3 DNA is TGTGCCAGCAGGGCGGGACTCGGGAACACTGAAGCTTTCTTT.

As DNA, the CDR3 is TGTGCCAGCTCCGGGGGGGTTGGAAACACCATATATTTT. It encodes CASSGGVGNTIYF. The J gene is TRBJ1-3, the V gene TRBV27; D perhaps matches TRBD1 (5 bases). There are 13 residues in the CDR3. The germline V gene has CDR1 MNHEY and CDR2 SMNVEV (reference sequence). Trimming removed 8 bases from V and 3 bases from J, with 11 bases in between.

This clone was detected only once. The chain links TRBV4-1 to TRBJ2-2, with 11 bases fitting TRBD2. This CDR3 has 17 residues. Germline CDR1 reads MGHRA; CDR2 reads YSYEKL. Losses at the gene ends were 4 bases for V and 4 bases for J; bases not matched to a gene: 8. The CDR3 loop reads CASSRLGLAGGTGELFF. DNA for the CDR3: TGCGCCAGCAGCCGCCTCGGGCTAGCGGGAGGCACCGGGGAGCTGTTTTTT.

The chain joins TRBV27 to TRBJ1-5; 10 nucleotides align to TRBD1. The ends lost 3 bases at V and 3 bases at J; junction bases unmatched: 8. CDR3 size: 17 residues. Germline V gene lookup returns CDR1 MNHEY and CDR2 SMNVEV (reference sequence). The CDR3 region is CASSFNPGTGVNQPQHF. The DNA for the CDR3 is TGTGCCAGCAGTTTTAACCCCGGGACAGGGGTCAATCAGCCCCAGCATTTT.

The rearrangement joins TRBV18 to TRBJ2-5, with TRBD1 identical over 8 bases. Germline V CDR1 and CDR2: KGHSH, LQKENI. With V trimmed by 6 bases and J by 3 bases, 3 bases remained unmatched. The CDR3 runs 13 residues. As DNA, the CDR3 is TGTGCCAGCTCGGACAGGGTGGAAGAGACCCAGTACTTC. Translation gives CASSDRVEETQYF.

J is TRBJ2-7 and V is TRBV6-1; 9 bases are shared with TRBD2. There are 15 residues in the CDR3. Germline CDR1 and CDR2: MNHNS and SASEGT. Trimming took 3 bases from V and 4 from J; bases not matched to a gene: 7. The CDR3 reads CASSEGGLAGYEQYF. DNA for the CDR3: TGTGCCAGCAGTGAGGGAGGGCTAGCGGGATACGAGCAGTACTTC.

This chain uses TRBV4-3 with TRBJ1-6; possible D gene TRBD1, 5 bases. Trimming took 2 bases from V and 9 from J, leaving 14 bases between them. The CDR3 sequence is 15 residues long. Germline-derived CDR1 and CDR2 are LGHNA and YSLEER. The CDR3 nucleotides are TGCGCCAGCAGCCAAAATCTGGGGGGAAGTTCACCCCTCCACTTT. It codes for CASSQNLGGSSPLHF.

The genes are TRBV4-3 and TRBJ2-7, with TRBD2 identical over 8 bases. V gave up 2 bases and J gave up 3 bases; unmatched junction bases: 6. Germline CDR1 reads LGHNA; CDR2 reads YSLEER. The CDR3 runs to 15 residues. The CDR3 coding sequence is TGCGCCAGCAGCCAAAATGCCGGGACTAGCTACGAGCAGTACTTC. Translating it yields CASSQNAGTSYEQYF.

In its sample, this clone was seen once. This CDR3 is also generated by other DNA sequences in the sample. The chain uses TRBV5-1 and TRBJ2-3; the match to TRBD2 covers 10 bases. This CDR3 has 16 residues. V shed 0 bases and J 1 base; nucleotides not matched to a gene: 2. Looked up from germline, CDR1 is SGHRS and CDR2 is YFSETQ. CDR3 in DNA: TGCGCCAGCAGCTTGGGGACTAGCGGAGGCACAGATACGCAGTATTTT. As protein: CASSLGTSGGTDTQYF.

This sequence joins TRBV7-2 and TRBJ2-7; D may be TRBD2 (5 bases). Between the trimmed V and J ends, which lost 2 bases and 7 bases, there was a span of 12 bases. CDR1 is SGHTA, CDR2 FQGNSA, per germline. This CDR3 is built from 13 residues. In nucleotides, the CDR3 is TGTGCCAGCAGCTTACCATCCACGGGGGAGCAGTACTTC. As protein: CASSLPSTGEQYF. Filled out from reference TRBV7-2 and TRBJ2-7, the complete variable domain reads GAGVSQSPSNKVTEKGKDVELRCDPISGHTALYWYRQSLGQGLEFLIYFQGNSAPDKSGLPSDRFSAERTGGSVSTLTIQRTQQEDSAVYLCASSLPSTGEQYFGPGTRLTVT.

This rearrangement joins TRBV11-2 to TRBJ1-1; TRBD1 matches at 11 bases. In germline, CDR1 is SGHAT, CDR2 FQNNGV. There are 18 residues in the CDR3. Trimming at V came to 5 bases and at J to 2 bases, leaving 13 bases not matched to a gene. CDR3 sequence reads: CASSRQDRGLGSNTEAFF. Here the CDR3 DNA reads TGTGCCAGCAGCCGCCAGGACAGGGGGCTCGGCAGTAACACTGAAGCTTTCTTT. The full variable domain, its missing parts supplied by reference TRBV11-2 and TRBJ1-1, is EAGVAQSPRYKIIEKRQSVAFWCNPISGHATLYWYQQILGQGPKLLIQFQNNGVVDDSQLPKDRFSAERLKGVDSTLKIQPAKLEDSAVYLCASSRQDRGLGSNTEAFFGQGTRLTVV.

The V and J genes are TRBV11-2 and TRBJ2-1, with unresolved D. Germline CDR1 reads SGHAT; CDR2 reads FQNNGV. V was pared by 1 base and J by 11 bases, with 6 bases between. This CDR3 region has 11 residues. The CDR3 protein is CASSLGRQQFF. CDR3 nucleotide sequence: TGTGCCAGCAGCTTAGGAAGGCAGCAGTTCTTC. Full variable domain (missing parts from reference TRBV11-2 and TRBJ2-1): EAGVAQSPRYKIIEKRQSVAFWCNPISGHATLYWYQQILGQGPKLLIQFQNNGVVDDSQLPKDRFSAERLKGVDSTLKIQPAKLEDSAVYLCASSLGRQQFFGPGTRLTVL.

The rearrangement joins TRBV6-5 to TRBJ1-3, with TRBD1 identical over 8 bases. The junction had 7 bases not matched to a gene; V was cut back by 2 bases and J by 4 bases. Germline loops: CDR1 MNHEY, CDR2 SVGAGI. The CDR3 is 16 amino acids. The CDR3 coding sequence is TGTGCCAGCAGTTACAACTCAGGGGGCCTCGGAAACACCATATATTTT. Amino acid sequence: CASSYNSGGLGNTIYF.

CDR3 residues: CASVLGSGTTYEQYF. DNA of the CDR3: TGTGCCAGCGTCCTGGGTAGCGGGACCACCTACGAGCAGTACTTC. This chain connects TRBV2 to TRBJ2-7; 8 bases align to TRBD2. Trimming took 8 bases from V and 2 from J; bases not matched to a gene: 11. Per the germline V gene, CDR1 is SNHLY and CDR2 is FYNNEI. The CDR3 totals 15 residues.